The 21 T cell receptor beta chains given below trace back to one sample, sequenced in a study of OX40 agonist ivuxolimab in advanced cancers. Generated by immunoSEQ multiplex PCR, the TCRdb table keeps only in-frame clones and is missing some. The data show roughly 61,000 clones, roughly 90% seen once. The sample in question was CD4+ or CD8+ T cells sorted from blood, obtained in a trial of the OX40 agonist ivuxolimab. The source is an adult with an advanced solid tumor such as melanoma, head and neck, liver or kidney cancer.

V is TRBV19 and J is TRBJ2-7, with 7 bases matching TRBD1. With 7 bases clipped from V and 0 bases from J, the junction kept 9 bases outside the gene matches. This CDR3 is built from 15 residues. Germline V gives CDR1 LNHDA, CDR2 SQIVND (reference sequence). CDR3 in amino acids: CASTPTGMSSYEQYF. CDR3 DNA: TGTGCCAGTACCCCGACAGGGATGAGCTCCTACGAGCAGTACTTC.

This chain's CDR3 is CASSLGQGMGETQYF. Written as DNA, the CDR3 is TGCGCCAGCAGCTTGGGGCAGGGAATGGGCGAGACCCAGTACTTC. The V gene is TRBV5-1, the J gene TRBJ2-5, with D maybe TRBD1 (5 bases). This CDR3 is 15 amino acids long. Between the trimmed V and J ends, which lost 0 bases and 5 bases, there was a span of 14 bases. CDR1 and CDR2 (germline): SGHRS, YFSETQ.

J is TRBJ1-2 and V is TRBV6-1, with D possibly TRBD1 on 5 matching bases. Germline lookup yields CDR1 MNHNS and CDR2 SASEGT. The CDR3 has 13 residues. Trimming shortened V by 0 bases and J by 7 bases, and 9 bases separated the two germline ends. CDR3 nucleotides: TGTGCCAGCAGTGAAGCGGGACGAAGTGGCTACACCTTC. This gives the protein CASSEAGRSGYTF.

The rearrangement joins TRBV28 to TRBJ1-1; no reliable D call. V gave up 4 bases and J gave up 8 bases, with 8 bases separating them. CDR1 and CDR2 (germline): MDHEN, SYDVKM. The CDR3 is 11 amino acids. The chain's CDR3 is CASSYVREAFF. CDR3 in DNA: TGTGCCAGCAGTTATGTCAGGGAAGCTTTCTTT.

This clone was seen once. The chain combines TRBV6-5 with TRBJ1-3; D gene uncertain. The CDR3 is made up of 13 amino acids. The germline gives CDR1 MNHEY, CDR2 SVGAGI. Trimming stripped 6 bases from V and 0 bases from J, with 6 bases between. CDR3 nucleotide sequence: TGTGCCAGCAGCTCGGCCTCTGGAAACACCATATATTTT. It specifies CASSSASGNTIYF.

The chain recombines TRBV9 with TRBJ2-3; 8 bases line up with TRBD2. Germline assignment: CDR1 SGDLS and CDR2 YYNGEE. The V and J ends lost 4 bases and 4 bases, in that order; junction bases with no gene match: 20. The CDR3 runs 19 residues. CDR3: CASSPKGAGARYSPDTQYF. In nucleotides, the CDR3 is TGTGCCAGCAGCCCCAAGGGAGCGGGGGCCCGCTACTCCCCAGATACGCAGTATTTT.

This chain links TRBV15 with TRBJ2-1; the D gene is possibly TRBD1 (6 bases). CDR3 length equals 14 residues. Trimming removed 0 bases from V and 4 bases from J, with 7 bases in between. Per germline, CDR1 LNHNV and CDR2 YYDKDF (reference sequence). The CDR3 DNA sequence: TGTGCCACCAGCAGAGATCAGGGGTACAATGAGCAGTTCTTC. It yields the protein CATSRDQGYNEQFF.

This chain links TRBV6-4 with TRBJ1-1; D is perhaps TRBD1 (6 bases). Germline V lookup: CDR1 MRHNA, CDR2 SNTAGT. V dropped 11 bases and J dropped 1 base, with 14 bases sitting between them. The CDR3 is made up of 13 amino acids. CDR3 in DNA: TGTGCCTCGAGGGGGGCGAAGAACACTGAAGCTTTCTTT. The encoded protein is CASRGAKNTEAFF.

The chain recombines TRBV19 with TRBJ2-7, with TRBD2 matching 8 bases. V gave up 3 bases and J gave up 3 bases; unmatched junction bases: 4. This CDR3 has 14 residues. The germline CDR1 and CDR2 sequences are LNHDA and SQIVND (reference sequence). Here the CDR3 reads CASSISGNNYEQYF. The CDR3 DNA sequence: TGTGCCAGTAGTATTAGCGGGAACAACTACGAGCAGTACTTC.

The CDR3 spells CAWSVGFQETQYF. The CDR3 nucleotides read TGTGCCTGGAGTGTAGGCTTTCAAGAGACCCAGTACTTC. J is TRBJ2-5 and V is TRBV30; the D is unclear. Trimming took 0 bases from V and 2 from J, leaving 7 bases between them. Germline values: CDR1 GTSNPN, CDR2 SVGIG (reference sequence). This CDR3 contains 13 residues.

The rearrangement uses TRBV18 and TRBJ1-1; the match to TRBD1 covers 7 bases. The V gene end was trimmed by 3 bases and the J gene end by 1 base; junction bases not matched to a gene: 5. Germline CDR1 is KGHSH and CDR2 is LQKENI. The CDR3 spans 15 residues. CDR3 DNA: TGTGCCAGCTCACCGGGGACAGTCCGGAACACTGAAGCTTTCTTT. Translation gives CASSPGTVRNTEAFF.

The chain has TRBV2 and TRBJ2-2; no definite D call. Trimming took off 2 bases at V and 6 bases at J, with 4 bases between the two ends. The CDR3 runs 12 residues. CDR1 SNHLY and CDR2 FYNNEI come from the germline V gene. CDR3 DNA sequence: TGTGCCAGCAGTGAAAGTCCCGGGGAGCTGTTTTTT. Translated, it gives CASSESPGELFF.

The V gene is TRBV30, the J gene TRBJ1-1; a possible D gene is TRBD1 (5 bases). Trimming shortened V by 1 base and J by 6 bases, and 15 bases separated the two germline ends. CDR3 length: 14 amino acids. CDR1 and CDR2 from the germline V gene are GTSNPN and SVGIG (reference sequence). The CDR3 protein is CAWSAGPRGAEAFF. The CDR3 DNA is TGTGCCTGGAGTGCAGGTCCACGGGGGGCTGAAGCTTTCTTT.

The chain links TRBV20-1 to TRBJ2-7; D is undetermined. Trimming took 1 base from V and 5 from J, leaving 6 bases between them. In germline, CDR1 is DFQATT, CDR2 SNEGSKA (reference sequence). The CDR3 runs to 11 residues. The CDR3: CSARGTDEQYF. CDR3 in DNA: TGCAGTGCTAGAGGGACCGACGAGCAGTACTTC.

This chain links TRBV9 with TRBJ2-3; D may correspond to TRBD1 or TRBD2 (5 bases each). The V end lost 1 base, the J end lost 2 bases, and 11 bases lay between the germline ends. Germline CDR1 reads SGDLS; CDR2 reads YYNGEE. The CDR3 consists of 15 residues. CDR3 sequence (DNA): TGTGCCAGCAGCGTATCGGGACGAGACACAGATACGCAGTATTTT. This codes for CASSVSGRDTDTQYF. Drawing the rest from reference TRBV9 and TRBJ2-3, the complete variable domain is DSGVTQTPKHLITATGQRVTLRCSPRSGDLSVYWYQQSLDQGLQFLIQYYNGEERAKGNILERFSAQQFPDLHSELNLSSLELGDSALYFCASSVSGRDTDTQYFGPGTRLTVL.

The CDR3 sequence: CASSSREGSSYEQYF. Written as DNA, the CDR3 is TGTGCCAGCAGCTCTCGGGAGGGTAGCTCCTACGAGCAGTACTTC. The chain joins TRBV7-8 to TRBJ2-7, with TRBD2 matching over 8 bases. CDR1 and CDR2 (germline): SGHVS, FQNEAQ. The CDR3 totals 15 residues. Trimming removed 4 bases from V and 0 bases from J; junction bases left unmatched: 5.

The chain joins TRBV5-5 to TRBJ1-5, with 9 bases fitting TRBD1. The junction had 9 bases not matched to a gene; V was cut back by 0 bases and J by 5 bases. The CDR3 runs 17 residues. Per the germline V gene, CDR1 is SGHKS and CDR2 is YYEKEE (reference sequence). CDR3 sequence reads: CASSLAPDRGRDQPQHF. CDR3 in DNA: TGTGCCAGCAGCTTGGCACCGGACAGGGGTAGGGATCAGCCCCAGCATTTT.

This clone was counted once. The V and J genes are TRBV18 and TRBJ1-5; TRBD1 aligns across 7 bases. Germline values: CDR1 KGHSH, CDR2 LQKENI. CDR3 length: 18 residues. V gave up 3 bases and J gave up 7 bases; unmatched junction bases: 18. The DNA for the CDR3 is TGTGCCAGCTCACCGTATCAGGATTCGACAGGGCGAGGGCAGCCCCAGCATTTT. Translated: CASSPYQDSTGRGQPQHF.

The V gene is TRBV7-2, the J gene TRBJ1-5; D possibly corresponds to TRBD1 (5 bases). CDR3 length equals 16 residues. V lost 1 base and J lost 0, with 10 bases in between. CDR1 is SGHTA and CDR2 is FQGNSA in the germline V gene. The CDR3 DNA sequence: TGTGCCAGCAGCTTAGATGGGGGTTATAGCAATCAGCCCCAGCATTTT. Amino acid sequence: CASSLDGGYSNQPQHF. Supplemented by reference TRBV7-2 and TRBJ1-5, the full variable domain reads GAGVSQSPSNKVTEKGKDVELRCDPISGHTALYWYRQSLGQGLEFLIYFQGNSAPDKSGLPSDRFSAERTGGSVSTLTIQRTQQEDSAVYLCASSLDGGYSNQPQHFGDGTRLSIL.

CDR3 DNA: TGTGCCACCCGGAATAGGGACAGGGGGACTTACGAGCAGTACTTC. This encodes CATRNRDRGTYEQYF. The rearrangement uses TRBV27 and TRBJ2-7; 11 bases align to TRBD1. The V gene's germline CDR1 is MNHEY and CDR2 SMNVEV (reference sequence). The length of the CDR3 is 15 residues. With V trimmed by 10 bases and J by 4 bases, 12 bases remained unmatched.

The CDR3 DNA sequence: TGCAGCGTATGGACAGGTCGGACCCAGGAACAAGAGACCCAGTACTTC. Its translation is CSVWTGRTQEQETQYF. The chain joins TRBV29-1 to TRBJ2-5, with 7 bases fitting TRBD1. The CDR3 spans 16 residues. V dropped 6 bases and J dropped 2; count of bases not matched to a gene: 15. Germline V gene sequence: CDR1 SQVTM, CDR2 ANQGSEA.